These T cell receptor beta chains were read from a single sample in a study of blood T cell repertoires in COVID-19. Some clones are missing from TCRdb's copy, which holds only in-frame ones; the method was immunoSEQ multiplex PCR. The sample lists 220,000 or so clones, roughly 85% occurring once. The specimen was peripheral blood. The source of these receptors is a middle-aged man who had recovered from COVID-19. Each CDR3 is given with its conserved first and last residue. The D gene is left open where the match is weak. Expanded clones are given a class, and other clones once, few, many or no size at all.

d_call j_call clone_size v_call cdr3_nt cdr3_aa
TRBD2 TRBJ2-7 . TRBV27 TGTGCCAGCAGTTTATTAACCGGGACTAGCGTTAGTTTCGGGCAGTACTTC CASSLLTGTSVSFGQYF
TRBD1 TRBJ1-2 . TRBV4-2 TGTGCCAGCAGCCCGACAAGGGACAGGGGGCGAAGTGGCTACACCTTC CASSPTRDRGRSGYTF
. TRBJ1-4 . TRBV30 TGTGCCTGGAGTCGGGCGGGGGAAAAACTGTTTTTT CAWSRAGEKLFF
TRBD1 TRBJ2-7 . TRBV7-8 TGTGCCAGCAGCTCTCGACAGGGACAGTACTTC CASSSRQGQYF
TRBD1 TRBJ1-2 . TRBV25-1 TGTGCCAGCAGTGATCCGGGGACAGGGAACTATGGCTACACCTTC CASSDPGTGNYGYTF
. TRBJ1-5 few TRBV28 TGTGCCAGCAGCCTCAATCAGCCCCAGCATTTT CASSLNQPQHF
. TRBJ2-1 . TRBV7-9 TGTGCCAGCAGCTTAGGACAGGTCTCCCCTAATGAGCAGTTCTTC CASSLGQVSPNEQFF
. TRBJ2-3 . TRBV7-2 TGTGCCAGCAGCTCGGTCCGCTCGGATACGCAGTATTTT CASSSVRSDTQYF
. TRBJ2-1 . TRBV19 TGTGCCAGTAGTATAGGGCGGAGCTCCTACAATGAGCAGTTCTTC CASSIGRSSYNEQFF
TRBD2 TRBJ2-1 . TRBV28 TGTGCCAGCAGCACCCTAGCGGGAGTCAACTACAATGAGCAGTTCTTC CASSTLAGVNYNEQFF
. TRBJ2-7 . TRBV6-2/TRBV6-3 TGTGCCAGCAGTTCCAATAGAAACTACGAGCAGTACTTC CASSSNRNYEQYF
. TRBJ1-5 few TRBV5-5 TGTGCCAGCAGCTTGGTCCGCGCGGGCAATCAGCCCCAGCATTTT CASSLVRAGNQPQHF
. TRBJ1-3 few TRBV4-2 TGTGCCAGCAGCCGAAGCCAAACAGGGTCTAGGGGCTCTGGAAACACCATATATTTT CASSRSQTGSRGSGNTIYF
TRBD1 TRBJ1-4 . TRBV18 TGTGCCAGCTCCTCGTCCCAAGGGACAGATGAAAAACTGTTTTTT CASSSSQGTDEKLFF
. TRBJ1-4 . TRBV5-1 TGCGCCAGCAGCTTGGGTTGGCAATATAATGAAAAACTGTTTTTT CASSLGWQYNEKLFF
. TRBJ1-6 . TRBV21-1 TGTGCCAGCACGGACAGCGTGACTAATTCACCCCTCCACTTT CASTDSVTNSPLHF
. TRBJ1-1 . TRBV6-5 TGTGCCAGCAGGGGTTCGAGGGAGATCACTGAAGCTTTCTTT CASRGSREITEAFF
. TRBJ1-2 . TRBV28 TGTGCCAGCAGTTTGGCAGCCCTGGGGAGTGACTACACCTTC CASSLAALGSDYTF
. TRBJ2-1 . TRBV6-5 TGTGCCAGCTCAAGTCAGGGAGGCTACAATGAGCAGTTCTTC CASSSQGGYNEQFF
. TRBJ2-2 . TRBV6-2/TRBV6-3 TGTGCCAGCAGTTACAATTCGGCAGCCGGGGGGAACACCGGGGAGCTGTTTTTT CASSYNSAAGGNTGELFF
. TRBJ1-5 . TRBV18 TGTGCCAGCTCACCAGGATACGGGAATCAGCCCCAGCATTTT CASSPGYGNQPQHF
. TRBJ2-3 . TRBV7-9 TGTGCCAGCAGCTTAGGCGGGCTACGCACAGATACGCAGTATTTT CASSLGGLRTDTQYF